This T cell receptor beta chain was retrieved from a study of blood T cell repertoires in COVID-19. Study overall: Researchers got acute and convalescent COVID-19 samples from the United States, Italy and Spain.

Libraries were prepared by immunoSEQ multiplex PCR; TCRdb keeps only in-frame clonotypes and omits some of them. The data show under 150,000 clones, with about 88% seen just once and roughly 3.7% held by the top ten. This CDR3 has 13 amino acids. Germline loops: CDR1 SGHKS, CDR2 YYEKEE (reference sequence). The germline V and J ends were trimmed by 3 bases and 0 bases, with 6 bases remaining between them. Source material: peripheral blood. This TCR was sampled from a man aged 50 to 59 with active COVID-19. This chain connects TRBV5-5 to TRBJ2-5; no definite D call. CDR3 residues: CASSSYDQETQYF. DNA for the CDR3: TGTGCCAGCAGCTCCTATGACCAAGAGACCCAGTACTTC.